This is a list of T cell receptor beta chains from one sample in a study of blood T cells in healthy people across ages. One entry per CDR3 protein results from TCRdb running MiXCR on the 5' RACE reads. The data contain 1,500,000 or so distinct CDR3 sequences, 45% to 70% of them singletons. Material: blood. The receptors shown here come from a man aged 18 to 30 in good health. The conserved cysteine and the conserved F or W are not part of the CDR3 here. The order of the fields is CDR3 protein, clone size, V gene, J gene, CDR3 length. Size is omitted from some rows. Given values are once, few, many or a class for expanded clones.

CDR3aa: ASGLVLSGQGASYEQY
abundance: NA
v_gene: TRBV12-5
j_gene: TRBJ2-7
len: 16

CDR3aa: ASSQDQPSGSYYNEQF
abundance: NA
v_gene: TRBV3-1
j_gene: TRBJ2-1
len: 16

CDR3aa: ATSRVGTDYGYT
abundance: NA
v_gene: TRBV15
j_gene: TRBJ1-2
len: 12

CDR3aa: ASSQRMGSEAF
abundance: NA
v_gene: TRBV16
j_gene: TRBJ1-1
len: 11

CDR3aa: ASSYGVSSYNSPLH
abundance: few
v_gene: TRBV6-5
j_gene: TRBJ1-6
len: 14

CDR3aa: ASSLDRAGSNDEQF
abundance: NA
v_gene: TRBV5-1
j_gene: TRBJ2-1
len: 14

CDR3aa: ASSYLPAGGPGSTDTQY
abundance: NA
v_gene: TRBV7-9
j_gene: TRBJ2-3
len: 17

CDR3aa: APSREGHYEQY
abundance: NA
v_gene: TRBV12-3/TRBV12-4
j_gene: NA
len: 11

CDR3aa: SVVVSGGFDEQY
abundance: NA
v_gene: TRBV29-1
j_gene: TRBJ2-7
len: 12

CDR3aa: ASSWGDVENYGYT
abundance: NA
v_gene: TRBV12-3/TRBV12-4
j_gene: TRBJ1-2
len: 13

CDR3aa: SAPSGHETQY
abundance: NA
v_gene: TRBV20-1
j_gene: NA
len: 10

CDR3aa: ASSPPLASGSSNEQF
abundance: NA
v_gene: TRBV6-2/TRBV6-3
j_gene: TRBJ2-1
len: 15

CDR3aa: ASSLALDRGYEQY
abundance: few
v_gene: TRBV5-6
j_gene: TRBJ2-7
len: 13

CDR3aa: SARTRQETQY
abundance: NA
v_gene: TRBV20-1
j_gene: TRBJ2-5
len: 10

CDR3aa: ASSLYGGSGANVLT
abundance: NA
v_gene: TRBV28
j_gene: TRBJ2-6
len: 14

CDR3aa: ASCSGLPNTDTQY
abundance: few
v_gene: TRBV5-1
j_gene: TRBJ2-3
len: 13

CDR3aa: ASSHHAPGSKETQY
abundance: few
v_gene: TRBV14
j_gene: TRBJ2-5
len: 14

CDR3aa: ASSPRTESSNQPQH
abundance: NA
v_gene: TRBV27
j_gene: TRBJ1-5
len: 14

CDR3aa: AISLPTGGGINEQF
abundance: NA
v_gene: TRBV10-3
j_gene: TRBJ2-1
len: 14

CDR3aa: ASSYGRESLPTQF
abundance: NA
v_gene: TRBV6-6
j_gene: TRBJ2-1
len: 13

CDR3aa: ASSFGGFATDTQY
abundance: NA
v_gene: TRBV12-3/TRBV12-4
j_gene: TRBJ2-3
len: 13

CDR3aa: ASSSGGGAENTIY
abundance: NA
v_gene: TRBV6-5
j_gene: TRBJ1-3
len: 13

CDR3aa: ASSFSLAGTYEQY
abundance: NA
v_gene: TRBV5-1
j_gene: TRBJ2-7
len: 13

CDR3aa: ASSQLIARTNTEAF
abundance: NA
v_gene: TRBV3-1
j_gene: TRBJ1-1
len: 14

CDR3aa: ASSQGLVFCIQY
abundance: NA
v_gene: TRBV4-1
j_gene: TRBJ2-4
len: 12

CDR3aa: SARATRDSTYNEQF
abundance: NA
v_gene: TRBV20-1
j_gene: TRBJ2-1
len: 14

CDR3aa: SARGLLGSYNEQF
abundance: NA
v_gene: TRBV20-1
j_gene: TRBJ2-1
len: 13

CDR3aa: ASSDLAQAPNEQF
abundance: few
v_gene: TRBV5-1
j_gene: TRBJ2-1
len: 13

CDR3aa: AIRIGETQY
abundance: NA
v_gene: TRBV10-3
j_gene: TRBJ2-5
len: 9

CDR3aa: ASSFLQGNSPLH
abundance: NA
v_gene: TRBV27
j_gene: TRBJ1-6
len: 12

CDR3aa: ASSKQGADYEQY
abundance: once
v_gene: TRBV6-5
j_gene: TRBJ2-7
len: 12

CDR3aa: ASSFGERTDTQY
abundance: NA
v_gene: TRBV13
j_gene: TRBJ2-3
len: 12

CDR3aa: SARDQRGTVLYNEQF
abundance: NA
v_gene: TRBV20-1
j_gene: TRBJ2-1
len: 15

CDR3aa: ASIPGADTQY
abundance: NA
v_gene: TRBV3-1
j_gene: TRBJ2-3
len: 10

CDR3aa: ASSFRQGYEQY
abundance: few
v_gene: TRBV27
j_gene: TRBJ2-7
len: 11

CDR3aa: SAPWDSGANVLT
abundance: few
v_gene: TRBV20-1
j_gene: TRBJ2-6
len: 12

CDR3aa: ASSQEPATNEKLF
abundance: NA
v_gene: TRBV4-2
j_gene: TRBJ1-4
len: 13

CDR3aa: ASSLVGSELF
abundance: NA
v_gene: TRBV12-3/TRBV12-4
j_gene: TRBJ2-2
len: 10

CDR3aa: ASSLVVGSGGSYEQY
abundance: NA
v_gene: TRBV7-9
j_gene: TRBJ2-7
len: 15

CDR3aa: ASSLVGSRETQY
abundance: few
v_gene: TRBV7-2
j_gene: TRBJ2-5
len: 12

CDR3aa: SASSTGTSGGPHERISYNEQF
abundance: few
v_gene: TRBV20-1
j_gene: TRBJ2-1
len: 21

CDR3aa: ASSSSQTGVKNIQY
abundance: NA
v_gene: TRBV5-6
j_gene: TRBJ2-4
len: 14

CDR3aa: ASSLTGTGRYEQY
abundance: NA
v_gene: TRBV6-2/TRBV6-3
j_gene: TRBJ2-7
len: 13

CDR3aa: ASIPSGSSYNEQF
abundance: NA
v_gene: TRBV19
j_gene: TRBJ2-1
len: 13

CDR3aa: ASSGAGGSRNEQF
abundance: NA
v_gene: TRBV7-9
j_gene: TRBJ2-1
len: 13